What follows are 25 T cell receptor beta chains derived from one specimen sequenced in a study of blood T cell repertoires in COVID-19. Some clones are missing from TCRdb's copy, which holds only in-frame ones; the method was immunoSEQ multiplex PCR. The sample lists about 200,000 clones; approximately 87% were seen once. Sequencing was done on a sample of peripheral blood. All receptors derive from a man in his fifties or sixties who had recovered from COVID-19.

This clone has just a few counts. This chain links TRBV12-5 with TRBJ1-6; 7 positions agree with TRBD1. This CDR3 region has 15 residues. The V gene's germline CDR1 is LGHNT and CDR2 FRNRAP. Trimming took 1 base from V and 6 from J; bases not matched to a gene: 3. CDR3 residues: CASGLGQGGNSPLHF. The DNA for the CDR3 is TGTGCTAGTGGTTTGGGACAGGGCGGTAATTCACCCCTCCACTTT.

The chain uses TRBV15 and TRBJ2-2, with 7 bases aligning to TRBD2. Per the germline V gene, CDR1 is LNHNV and CDR2 is YYDKDF (reference sequence). The CDR3 has 19 amino acids. Unmatched junction bases numbered 17, after V lost 3 bases and J lost 4 bases. The CDR3 DNA follows: TGTGCCACCAGCAGGTTCCCTGTGGGGGGGGGTGCGAGCACCGGGGAGCTGTTTTTT. Its translation is CATSRFPVGGGASTGELFF.

This chain joins TRBV28 and TRBJ2-2, with TRBD1 matching 7 bases. The CDR3 loop spans 13 amino acids. After removal of 4 bases from V and 13 bases from J, the junction contained 9 bases not matched to a gene. Germline loops: CDR1 MDHEN, CDR2 SYDVKM. CDR3 amino acids: CASSSRTGPLLFF. As DNA, the CDR3 is TGTGCCAGCAGTTCTAGGACAGGCCCTTTGCTGTTTTTT. Full variable domain (remainder filled in from reference TRBV28 and TRBJ2-2): DVKVTQSSRYLVKRTGEKVFLECVQDMDHENMFWYRQDPGLGLRLIYFSYDVKMKEKGDIPEGYSVSREKKERFSLILESASTNQTSMYLCASSSRTGPLLFFGEGSRLTVL.

This clone came up once. This chain links TRBV7-9 with TRBJ1-1, with a tentative D call TRBD1 (5 bases). Trimming took off 5 bases at V and 0 bases at J, with 7 bases between the two ends. The CDR3 runs 13 residues. The germline V gene encodes CDR1 SEHNR and CDR2 FQNEAQ (reference sequence). CDR3 residues: CASSRQMNTEAFF. In DNA, the CDR3 is TGTGCCAGCAGCCGACAGATGAACACTGAAGCTTTCTTT.

V gene TRBV30 combines with J gene TRBJ2-3, with 10 bases fitting TRBD2. The CDR3 covers 15 residues. J lost 2 bases, V lost 1 base, and 3 bases had no gene match. Germline lookup yields CDR1 GTSNPN and CDR2 SVGIG (reference sequence). CDR3 amino acids: CAWSASGGLTDTQYF. Here the CDR3 DNA reads TGTGCCTGGAGTGCTAGCGGGGGCCTCACAGATACGCAGTATTTT.

The V call is TRBV9, the J call TRBJ1-2, with TRBD1 matching over 9 bases. The germline V gene has CDR1 SGDLS and CDR2 YYNGEE. CDR3 length equals 17 residues. The V and J ends lost 0 bases and 5 bases, in that order; junction bases with no gene match: 11. For the CDR3, the DNA is TGTGCCAGCAGCGTAGCCATTATGGGGGGGACAGGGTATGGCTACACCTTC. Translation gives CASSVAIMGGTGYGYTF.

The chain couples TRBV19 to TRBJ2-5, with D tentatively TRBD1 (5 bases). The V gene's germline CDR1 is LNHDA and CDR2 SQIVND (reference sequence). The CDR3 spans 15 residues. Trimming pared 5 bases from V and 1 base from J, leaving 14 bases between. CDR3 in amino acids: CASSPRWQGQETQYF. CDR3 DNA: TGTGCCAGTAGTCCAAGGTGGCAGGGCCAAGAGACCCAGTACTTC.

The V and J genes are TRBV19 and TRBJ2-2, with TRBD1 as a possible D gene (6 bases). The CDR3 is 16 residues long. The ends were cut back, 3 bases at V and 4 bases at J, with 15 bases in the middle. Germline V gene lookup returns CDR1 LNHDA and CDR2 SQIVND (reference sequence). CDR3 nucleotides: TGTGCCAGTAGTATTAGAGGGGGAGCGAGCACCGGGGAGCTGTTTTTT. It is translated as CASSIRGGASTGELFF.

The J gene is TRBJ2-7, the V gene TRBV16; D not certain. The CDR3 has 13 residues. The germline V gene encodes CDR1 KGHSY and CDR2 FQNENV. The V gene lost 4 bases and the J gene lost 2 bases, with 9 bases spanning the gap. The chain's CDR3 is CASSLAEAYEQYF. As DNA, the CDR3 is TGTGCCAGCAGCCTTGCCGAGGCCTACGAGCAGTACTTC.

J is TRBJ2-1 and V is TRBV7-9; 9 bases are a match to TRBD1. The length of the CDR3 is 16 residues. In germline, CDR1 is SEHNR, CDR2 FQNEAQ (reference sequence). The J segment lost 7 bases and the V segment lost 5 bases, leaving 12 bases of the junction unmatched. CDR3 amino acids: CASSGGPGQGVNEQFF. For the CDR3, the DNA is TGTGCCAGCAGCGGAGGACCGGGACAGGGAGTGAATGAGCAGTTCTTC. Full variable domain (rest looked up from reference TRBV7-9 and TRBJ2-1): DTGVSQNPRHKITKRGQNVTFRCDPISEHNRLYWYRQTLGQGPEFLTYFQNEAQLEKSRLLSDRFSAERPKGSFSTLEIQRTEQGDSAMYLCASSGGPGQGVNEQFFGPGTRLTVL.

The chain's CDR3 is CASSLLQAGGLNEKLFF. DNA for the CDR3: TGTGCCAGCTCACTCCTTCAGGCAGGGGGTCTTAATGAAAAACTGTTTTTT. V and J are TRBV18 and TRBJ1-4, with 7 bases fitting TRBD1. Trimming at V came to 4 bases and at J to 4 bases, leaving 12 bases not matched to a gene. Germline V gene lookup returns CDR1 KGHSH and CDR2 LQKENI. The CDR3 has 17 residues.

The chain carries TRBV3-1 (or the pseudogene TRBV3-2) and TRBJ2-1, with 14 bases aligning to TRBD2. The V and J ends lost 3 bases and 0 bases, in that order; junction bases with no gene match: 4. Germline values: CDR1 LGHDT, CDR2 YNNKEL (reference sequence). This CDR3 has 18 amino acids. The CDR3 bases are TGTGCCAGCAGCCAGGGGGGACTAGCGGGGGACTCCTACAATGAGCAGTTCTTC. This encodes CASSQGGLAGDSYNEQFF.

The rearrangement links TRBV28 to TRBJ1-2; D is undetermined. V lost 5 bases and J 4 bases, leaving 20 bases between the germline ends. The germline CDR1 and CDR2 sequences are MDHEN and SYDVKM. The CDR3 consists of 16 residues. The CDR3 coding sequence is TGTGCCAGCAGTGATCAGTACTCGAGGAGAACCTATGGCTACACCTTC. It specifies CASSDQYSRRTYGYTF.

V usage is TRBV27 and J usage is TRBJ2-2; D not resolved. Per the germline V gene, CDR1 is MNHEY and CDR2 is SMNVEV (reference sequence). The CDR3 has 13 residues. V lost 3 bases and J 2 bases, leaving 4 bases between the germline ends. CDR3 residues: CASSFSNTGELFF. The CDR3, as DNA: TGTGCCAGCAGTTTTAGTAACACCGGGGAGCTGTTTTTT.

The J gene is TRBJ2-5, the V gene TRBV2; TRBD2 agrees at 13 bases. V was clipped by 1 base and J by 9 bases; unmatched bases: 5. The CDR3 spans 15 residues. In germline, CDR1 is SNHLY, CDR2 FYNNEI. This chain's CDR3 is CASSEGGLAGRAQYF. CDR3 coding DNA: TGTGCCAGCAGTGAAGGGGGACTAGCGGGAAGGGCCCAGTACTTC.

The V gene is TRBV5-1, the J gene TRBJ1-2, with D uncertain. The CDR3 runs to 13 residues. The germline V and J ends were trimmed by 3 bases and 2 bases, with 8 bases remaining between them. Per the germline V gene, CDR1 is SGHRS and CDR2 is YFSETQ. In DNA form, the CDR3 reads TGCGCCAGCAGCTCACCGGGGAACTATGGCTACACCTTC. Amino acids: CASSSPGNYGYTF.

The V gene is TRBV5-1, the J gene TRBJ1-2, with 8 bases lining up with TRBD1. The J segment lost 7 bases and the V segment lost 3 bases, leaving 14 bases of the junction unmatched. The CDR3 has 16 residues. Germline-derived CDR1 and CDR2 are SGHRS and YFSETQ. CDR3 DNA: TGCGCCAGCAGCTATTCGACCAGCGGACAGGGCGGTGGCTACACCTTC. It specifies CASSYSTSGQGGGYTF.

The chain carries TRBV12-3 or TRBV12-4 and TRBJ1-1; D is possibly TRBD1 (5 bases). The CDR3 runs 13 residues. The germline V and J ends were trimmed by 1 base and 3 bases, with 6 bases remaining between them. In nucleotides, the CDR3 is TGTGCCAGCAGTTTAGGGGGGGACACTGAAGCTTTCTTT. This translates into CASSLGGDTEAFF.

This clone was detected once. Here the CDR3 DNA reads TGTGCCACCAGTGATCTAGATACGCAGTATTTT. It encodes CATSDLDTQYF. The chain has TRBV24-1 and TRBJ2-3; unclear D gene. The germline V and J ends were trimmed by 3 bases and 5 bases, with 2 bases remaining between them. This CDR3 has 11 residues. CDR1 and CDR2 from the germline V gene are KGHDR and SFDVKD.

This clone occurred a few times. The chain employs TRBV30 and TRBJ1-6; 7 bases fit TRBD1. Germline loops: CDR1 GTSNPN, CDR2 SVGIG (reference sequence). The CDR3 loop spans 17 amino acids. V trimming: 0 bases; J trimming: 7 bases; junction bases outside the gene matches: 12. The CDR3 DNA reads as TGTGCCTGGAGTGTACAAACTAACAGGGGACGGAATTCACCCCTCCACTTT. Encoded protein: CAWSVQTNRGRNSPLHF.

The chain couples TRBV6-4 to TRBJ2-4; 7 positions agree with TRBD2. From germline, CDR1 is MRHNA and CDR2 SNTAGT. V shed 8 bases, J shed 4 bases, and the junction held 2 bases outside the gene matches. The CDR3 extends over 12 amino acids. In DNA form, the CDR3 reads TGTGCCAGCGGGGGGGTAAAAAACATTCAGTACTTC. Translation: CASGGVKNIQYF.

This sequence joins TRBV19 and TRBJ1-6; no firm D call. V gave up 2 bases and J gave up 0 bases, with 5 bases separating them. Germline CDR1 LNHDA, CDR2 SQIVND (reference sequence). The CDR3 length is 15 residues. As DNA, the CDR3 is TGTGCCAGTAGTATAAGGAGCTCCTATAATTCACCCCTCCACTTT. This codes for CASSIRSSYNSPLHF.

V usage is TRBV24-1 and J usage is TRBJ2-3; no clear D gene. The CDR3 length is 11 residues. Germline V gene sequence: CDR1 KGHDR, CDR2 SFDVKD. Trimming took off 3 bases at V and 6 bases at J, with 3 bases between the two ends. The CDR3 protein is CATSDQDTQYF. The CDR3 bases are TGTGCCACCAGTGATCAGGATACGCAGTATTTT.

The J gene is TRBJ2-2, the V gene TRBV29-1, with 13 bases matching TRBD2. The V and J ends lost 6 bases and 2 bases, in that order; junction bases with no gene match: 3. Germline V gene data show CDR1 as SQVTM and CDR2 as ANQGSEA. The length of the CDR3 is 15 residues. The CDR3: CSVGGLAGNTGELFF. For the CDR3, the DNA is TGCAGCGTGGGGGGACTAGCGGGAAACACCGGGGAGCTGTTTTTT.

This clone turned up a few times. The genes are TRBV3-1 (or the pseudogene TRBV3-2) and TRBJ1-6; D is perhaps TRBD1 (5 bases). Germline loops: CDR1 LGHDT, CDR2 YNNKEL (reference sequence). The CDR3 consists of 16 residues. Trimming stripped 3 bases from V and 8 bases from J, with 17 bases between. The CDR3 DNA is TGTGCCAGCAGCCAGGTCTTGGGGCAGGGTTATTCACCCCTCCACTTT. Amino acid sequence: CASSQVLGQGYSPLHF.